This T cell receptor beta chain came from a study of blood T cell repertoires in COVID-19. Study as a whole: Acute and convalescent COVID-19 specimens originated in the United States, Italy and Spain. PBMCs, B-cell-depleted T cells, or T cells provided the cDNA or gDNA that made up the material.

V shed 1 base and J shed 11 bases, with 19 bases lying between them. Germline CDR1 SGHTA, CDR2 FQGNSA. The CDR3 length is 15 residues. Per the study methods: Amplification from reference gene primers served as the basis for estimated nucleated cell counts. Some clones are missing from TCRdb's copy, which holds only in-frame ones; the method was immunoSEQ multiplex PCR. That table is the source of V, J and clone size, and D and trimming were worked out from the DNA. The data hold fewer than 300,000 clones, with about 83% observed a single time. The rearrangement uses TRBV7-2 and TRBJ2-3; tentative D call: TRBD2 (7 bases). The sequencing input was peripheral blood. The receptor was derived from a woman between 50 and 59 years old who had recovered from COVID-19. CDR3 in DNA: TGTGCCAGCAGCTTAGGAAGGGGGGGCCAGGGCGAGCAGTATTTT. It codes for CASSLGRGGQGEQYF.